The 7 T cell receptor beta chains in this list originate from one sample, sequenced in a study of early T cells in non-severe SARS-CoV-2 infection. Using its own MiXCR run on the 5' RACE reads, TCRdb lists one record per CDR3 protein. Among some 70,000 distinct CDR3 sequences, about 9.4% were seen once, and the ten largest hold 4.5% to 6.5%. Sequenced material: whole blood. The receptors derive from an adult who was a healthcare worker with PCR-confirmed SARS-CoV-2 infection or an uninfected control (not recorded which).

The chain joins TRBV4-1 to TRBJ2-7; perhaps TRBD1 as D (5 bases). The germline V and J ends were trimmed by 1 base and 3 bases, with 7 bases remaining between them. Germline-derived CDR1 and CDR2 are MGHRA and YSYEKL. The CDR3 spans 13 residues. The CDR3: CASSQGRDYEQYF. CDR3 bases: TGCGCCAGCAGCCAAGGCAGGGACTACGAGCAGTACTTC.

Written as DNA, the CDR3 is TGTGCCAGCAGCTTAGTCCCTAGCGGAAACACCGGGGAGCTGTTTTTT. It translates to CASSLVPSGNTGELFF. The rearrangement links TRBV7-2 to TRBJ2-2; 7 positions match TRBD2. Per the germline V gene, CDR1 is SGHTA and CDR2 is FQGNSA. Trimming removed 1 base from V and 2 bases from J; junction bases left unmatched: 4. The CDR3 length is 16 residues.

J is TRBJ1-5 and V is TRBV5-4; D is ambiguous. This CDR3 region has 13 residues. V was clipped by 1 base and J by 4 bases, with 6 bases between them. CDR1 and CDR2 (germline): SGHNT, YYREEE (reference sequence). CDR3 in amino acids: CASSLRRNQPQHF. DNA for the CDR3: TGTGCCAGCAGCTTGCGCAGAAATCAGCCCCAGCATTTT.

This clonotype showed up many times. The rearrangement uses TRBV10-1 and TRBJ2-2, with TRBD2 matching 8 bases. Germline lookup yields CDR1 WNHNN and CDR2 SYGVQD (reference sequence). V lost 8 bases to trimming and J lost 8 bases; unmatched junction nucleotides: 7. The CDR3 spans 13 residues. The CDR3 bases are TGCGCCAGCGGAGAGCGGGAGATGGGGGAGCTGTTTTTT. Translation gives CASGEREMGELFF.

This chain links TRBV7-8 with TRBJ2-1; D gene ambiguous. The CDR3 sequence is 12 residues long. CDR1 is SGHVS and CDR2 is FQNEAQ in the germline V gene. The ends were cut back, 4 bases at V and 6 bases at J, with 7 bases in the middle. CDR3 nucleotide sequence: TGTGCCAGCAGCTACTCACTCAATGAGCAGTTCTTC. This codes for CASSYSLNEQFF.

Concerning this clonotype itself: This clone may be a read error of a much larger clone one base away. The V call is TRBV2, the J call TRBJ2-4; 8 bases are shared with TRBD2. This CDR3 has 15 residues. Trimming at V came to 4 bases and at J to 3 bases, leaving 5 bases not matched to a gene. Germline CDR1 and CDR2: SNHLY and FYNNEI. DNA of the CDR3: TGTGCCAGCAGTGCCGAGGGACTAGGCAAAAACATTCAGTACTTC. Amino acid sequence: CASSAEGLGKNIQYF.

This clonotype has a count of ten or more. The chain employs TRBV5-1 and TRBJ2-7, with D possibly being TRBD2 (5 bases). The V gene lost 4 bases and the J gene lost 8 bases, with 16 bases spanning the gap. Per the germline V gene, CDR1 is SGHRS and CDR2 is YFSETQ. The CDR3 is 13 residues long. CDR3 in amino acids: CASSHPRRNKQYF. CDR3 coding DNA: TGCGCCAGCAGCCACCCCAGGAGGAACAAGCAGTACTTC.